A selection of T cell receptor beta chains follows, all from one sample in a study of CD8 T cells in Susac syndrome. Each CDR3 protein is one row after TCRdb ran MiXCR on the immunoSEQ multiplex PCR reads. In the table there are around 200,000 distinct CDR3 sequences, 95% of which are singletons. Sequences were obtained from CD4+ T cells from PBMCs. These receptors were obtained from a human donor with Susac syndrome. Each CDR3 is given with its conserved first and last residue. A D gene is named only where the DNA matches it firmly. Rows give clone size only sometimes, using once, few, many, or a class for an expanded clone.

once,TRBV12-3/TRBV12-4,TRBJ1-2,13,NA,CASSLTTNYGYTF,TGTGCCAGCAGCTTGACCACTAACTATGGCTACACCTTC
NA,TRBV6-4,TRBJ2-2,12,NA,CASSDSVGELFF,TGTGCCAGCAGTGACTCCGTTGGGGAGCTGTTTTTT
NA,TRBV5-4,TRBJ2-2,14,NA,CASSSGTDLGELFF,TGTGCCAGCAGCTCCGGGACTGACTTGGGGGAGCTGTTTTTT
NA,TRBV28,TRBJ2-4,16,TRBD1,CASSRGTGALVDIQYF,TGTGCCAGCAGTAGAGGGACAGGGGCACTAGTGGACATTCAGTACTTC
NA,TRBV11-2,TRBJ2-2,17,TRBD2,CASSLGGAGGRTGELFF,TGTGCCAGCAGCTTAGGAGGAGCGGGGGGGCGGACCGGGGAGCTGTTTTTT
NA,TRBV5-1,TRBJ2-7,15,TRBD1,CASSPDPGQGYEQYF,TGCGCCAGCAGCCCGGACCCGGGACAGGGGTACGAGCAGTACTTC
NA,TRBV29-1,TRBJ1-2,16,NA,CSVNRGGEGQDYGYTF,TGCAGCGTTAATCGGGGGGGTGAGGGGCAAGACTATGGCTACACCTTC
NA,TRBV30,TRBJ1-6,14,NA,CAWSAGRLNSPLHF,TGTGCCTGGAGTGCGGGACGTCTTAATTCACCCCTCCACTTT
few,TRBV14,TRBJ2-1,16,TRBD2,CASSQTSGVTYNEQFF,TGTGCCAGCAGCCAAACTAGCGGGGTCACCTACAATGAGCAGTTCTTC
once,TRBV7-8,TRBJ2-2,16,NA,CASSLALPGNTGELFF,TGTGCCAGCAGCTTAGCGCTCCCGGGGAACACCGGGGAGCTGTTTTTT
NA,TRBV7-9,TRBJ2-2,16,TRBD2,CASTRGTSGDTGELFF,TGTGCCAGCACCAGAGGGACTAGCGGAGACACCGGGGAGCTGTTTTTT
NA,TRBV2,TRBJ2-3,14,NA,CASKFGGVTDTQYF,TGTGCCAGCAAGTTTGGTGGGGTCACAGATACGCAGTATTTT
NA,TRBV20-1,TRBJ1-1,13,TRBD1,CSASQGTGRVVFF,TGCAGTGCTAGTCAGGGGACAGGACGGGTGGTTTTCTTT
NA,TRBV30,TRBJ1-6,15,NA,CAWTIQGSYNSPLHF,TGTGCCTGGACTATCCAGGGTAGTTATAATTCACCCCTCCACTTT
NA,TRBV4-3,TRBJ2-3,14,NA,CASSQNLLSDTQYF,TGCGCCAGCAGCCAAAACCTTCTGTCAGATACGCAGTATTTT
NA,TRBV6-2/TRBV6-3,TRBJ1-5,14,NA,CASRPTGGGQPQHF,TGTGCCAGCAGGCCAACTGGGGGTGGTCAGCCCCAGCATTTT
NA,TRBV7-2,TRBJ2-1,16,TRBD2,CASSQGLAGGSNEQFF,TGTGCCAGCAGCCAGGGACTAGCGGGGGGGTCCAATGAGCAGTTCTTC
NA,TRBV29-1,TRBJ1-2,13,NA,CSVERRGMGGYTF,TGCAGCGTTGAACGCCGGGGGATGGGAGGCTACACCTTC
NA,TRBV2,TRBJ1-1,13,NA,CASSESLRTEAFF,TGTGCCAGCAGTGAAAGTCTGCGGACTGAAGCTTTCTTT
once,TRBV18,TRBJ1-2,16,TRBD1,CASSGEQGTFGYGYTF,TGTGCCAGCTCCGGCGAACAGGGGACGTTCGGCTATGGCTACACCTTC
once,TRBV5-1,TRBJ1-1,13,NA,CASSLEVDTEAFF,TGCGCCAGCAGCTTGGAGGTTGACACTGAAGCTTTCTTT
NA,TRBV2,TRBJ1-2,12,NA,CASSGSRGGYTF,TGTGCCAGCAGCGGGTCCAGGGGAGGCTACACCTTC
NA,TRBV20-1,TRBJ2-1,10,NA,CSAVLNEQFF,TGCAGTGCTGTCCTCAATGAGCAGTTCTTC
once,TRBV20-1,TRBJ2-3,14,NA,CSASAETSTDTQYF,TGCAGTGCATCAGCCGAAACTAGCACAGATACGCAGTATTTT
NA,TRBV5-6,TRBJ1-2,16,NA,CASSLVSGPLDYGYTF,TGTGCCAGCAGCTTGGTTTCCGGGCCCTTGGACTATGGCTACACCTTC
NA,TRBV29-1,TRBJ2-3,12,NA,CSVEKPVDTQYF,TGCAGCGTTGAAAAACCGGTGGATACGCAGTATTTT
NA,TRBV2,TRBJ1-1,15,NA,CASSETARINTEAFF,TGTGCCAGCAGTGAAACAGCCCGGATTAACACTGAAGCTTTCTTT
NA,TRBV25-1,TRBJ1-4,15,NA,CASSPPGGSSEKLFF,TGTGCCAGCAGTCCCCCGGGGGGGTCGAGTGAAAAACTGTTTTTT
NA,TRBV20-1,TRBJ2-3,15,NA,CSGNRVLAGTDTQYF,TGCAGTGGCAACAGGGTATTAGCAGGCACAGATACGCAGTATTTT
NA,TRBV20-1,TRBJ2-3,15,TRBD2,CSAHSAGGRSDTQYF,TGCAGTGCCCACTCAGCGGGGGGCCGATCAGATACGCAGTATTTT
NA,TRBV7-8,TRBJ2-2,15,NA,CASSPSGTNTGELFF,TGTGCCAGCAGCCCCTCCGGTACGAACACCGGGGAGCTGTTTTTT
many,TRBV5-1,TRBJ2-5,11,NA,CASSSQETQYF,TGTGCCAGCAGCTCCCAAGAGACCCAGTACTTC
NA,TRBV19,TRBJ1-1,17,NA,CASRIEKAGRFNTEAFF,TGTGCCAGTCGGATCGAAAAAGCGGGCCGTTTTAACACTGAAGCTTTCTTT
NA,TRBV20-1,TRBJ2-6,16,TRBD2,CSATTSGVSGANVLTF,TGCAGTGCAACGACTAGCGGGGTCTCTGGGGCCAACGTCCTGACTTTC
NA,TRBV4-2,TRBJ1-2,15,NA,CASSQDPRGRDGYTF,TGTGCCAGCAGCCAAGATCCTCGGGGGAGAGATGGCTACACCTTC
NA,TRBV7-3,TRBJ2-5,16,TRBD2,CASSLTRLAGQETQYF,TGTGCCAGCAGCTTAACGCGACTAGCGGGGCAAGAGACCCAGTACTTC
NA,TRBV20-1,TRBJ1-2,11,TRBD1,CSAHRGRGYTF,TGCAGTGCTCACAGGGGGCGAGGCTACACCTTC
NA,TRBV11-3,TRBJ2-5,14,NA,CASSLQGFQETQYF,TGTGCCAGCAGCCTTCAGGGTTTCCAAGAGACCCAGTACTTC
NA,TRBV4-1,TRBJ2-7,15,TRBD2,CASSQLAGLPYEQYF,TGCGCCAGCAGCCAGCTAGCGGGGCTACCCTACGAGCAGTACTTC
NA,TRBV27,TRBJ1-2,14,NA,CASSFLGANYGYTF,TGTGCCAGCAGTTTCCTGGGAGCTAACTATGGCTACACCTTC
NA,TRBV25-1,TRBJ2-5,15,NA,CASSADRGPQETQYF,TGTGCCAGCAGCGCGGACCGGGGACCCCAAGAGACCCAGTACTTC
NA,TRBV5-1,TRBJ1-5,16,NA,CASSLGPQGSAQPQHF,TGCGCCAGCAGCTTGGGACCCCAGGGGAGTGCTCAGCCCCAGCATTTT
NA,TRBV20-1,TRBJ1-5,13,TRBD1,CSARGTGGVPQHF,TGCAGTGCTAGGGGGACAGGGGGCGTTCCCCAGCATTTT